Below, one T cell receptor (beta chain) is given with its context. The sample belongs to a study of cytomegalovirus exposure and HLA in healthy donors. PCR employed 60 Vbeta and 13 Jbeta primers. The assay was immunoSEQ multiplex PCR, and TCRdb's table has in-frame clones only and misses some. Here the sample spans over 130,000 clones, around 78% being singletons. This CDR3 has 15 residues. Looked up from germline, CDR1 is MGHRA and CDR2 is YSYEKL. J gave up 3 bases and V 4 bases, and 4 bases lay outside the gene matches. This TCR came from a woman aged 40 to 50 in good health and CMV-seropositive. The specimen was PBMCs. The chain combines TRBV4-1 with TRBJ2-5; TRBD2 matches at 11 bases. CDR3 bases: TGCGCCAGCAGCCGTAGCGGGAGGGCCGAAGAGACCCAGTACTTC. Its translation: CASSRSGRAEETQYF.